These 14 T cell receptor beta chains originate from one sample sequenced in a study of T-cell reconstitution after alpha-beta-depleted transplantation in children. Construction of the TCRbeta library involved unique molecular identifiers. Via MiXCR, TCRdb re-called the PCR reads, giving one row per CDR3 protein. The sample records about 870,000 distinct CDR3 sequences, around 17% being singletons. Specimen: PBMCs, mostly from graft donor cells, collected 360 days after TCRalphabeta/CD19-depleted stem cell transplant. The receptors shown here come from a male patient aged 5 to 17 who had a stem cell transplant for acute lymphoblastic leukemia, so the T cells may come from the graft donor.

This clonotype came up a few times. The V call is TRBV6-1, the J call TRBJ2-1; 13 positions match TRBD2. CDR1 MNHNS and CDR2 SASEGT come from the germline V gene. CDR3 length equals 18 residues. J was trimmed by 4 bases and V by 6 bases; bases with no gene match: 12. The CDR3 DNA reads as TGTGCCAGCAGGAAAGGGACTAGCGGGGCATTATCTTACAATGAGCAGTTCTTC. The encoded protein is CASRKGTSGALSYNEQFF.

This chain links TRBV29-1 with TRBJ2-1; TRBD2 matches 7 bases. Germline lookup yields CDR1 SQVTM and CDR2 ANQGSEA. The CDR3 loop spans 14 amino acids. Losses at the gene ends were 4 bases for V and 7 bases for J; bases not matched to a gene: 10. CDR3 nucleotide sequence: TGCAGCGTTGGAAGAGCGGGAACAGTAAATGAGCAGTTCTTC. Translated, it gives CSVGRAGTVNEQFF.

This clonotype has only a few counts. The chain employs TRBV10-2 and TRBJ2-5; TRBD2 might be the D (6 bases). The CDR3 is made up of 13 amino acids. The V gene's germline CDR1 is WSHSY and CDR2 SAAADI. V lost 8 bases to trimming and J lost 5 bases, with 15 bases between them. The CDR3 reads CASRDGSWETQYF. CDR3 nucleotides: TGCGCCAGCCGCGACGGGAGTTGGGAGACCCAGTACTTC.

In this sample, this clonotype turned up many times. J is TRBJ2-5 and V is TRBV18; D is ambiguous. CDR1 and CDR2 from the germline V gene are KGHSH and LQKENI. Trimming cost V 6 bases and J 4 bases, with 12 bases left between them. The length of the CDR3 is 13 residues. CDR3 loop: CASSPGLGETQYF. The DNA for the CDR3 is TGTGCCAGCTCTCCCGGCCTGGGAGAGACCCAGTACTTC.

Of note for this clonotype: An end of the junction differs from the germline gene, which may be a read error. This chain joins TRBV20-1 and TRBJ1-1; D not certain. From germline, CDR1 is DFQATT and CDR2 SNEGSKA (reference sequence). The CDR3 spans 12 residues. CDR3 sequence reads: CSATGMNTEAFF. The CDR3 coding sequence is TGCAGTGCTACCGGGATGAACACTGAAGCCTTCTTT.

The chain uses TRBV6-5 and TRBJ1-5; the D is unclear. Germline values: CDR1 MNHEY, CDR2 SVGAGI. Trimming left V 7 bases short and J 0 bases short, with 10 bases between. CDR3 length equals 14 residues. Here the CDR3 DNA reads TGTGCCAGCAAGGGCTCGAATAGCAATCAGCCCCAGCATTTT. It translates to CASKGSNSNQPQHF.

There are a few counts of this clonotype. This chain joins TRBV15 and TRBJ2-1; tentative D call: TRBD1 (6 bases). This CDR3 has 15 residues. Germline values: CDR1 LNHNV, CDR2 YYDKDF (reference sequence). Trimming removed 0 bases at V and 4 bases at J, with 10 bases between. The CDR3 DNA is TGTGCCACCAGCAGAGATCTAGGACAGTACAATGAGCAGTTCTTC. Its translation: CATSRDLGQYNEQFF.

This CDR3 is CASSWPGLEETQYF. In DNA form, the CDR3 reads TGTGCCAGCAGCTGGCCGGGACTAGAAGAGACCCAGTACTTC. V gene TRBV5-5 combines with J gene TRBJ2-5; 8 nucleotides agree with TRBD2. V lost 3 bases, J lost 3 bases, and 4 bases stayed unmatched. The CDR3 loop spans 14 amino acids. Germline values: CDR1 SGHKS, CDR2 YYEKEE (reference sequence).

In this sample, this clonotype turned up a few times. The chain links TRBV6-5 to TRBJ2-2, with 9 bases that match TRBD1. Germline V CDR1 and CDR2: MNHEY, SVGAGI. Losses at the gene ends were 2 bases for V and 4 bases for J; bases not matched to a gene: 8. The CDR3 has 17 residues. The CDR3 DNA reads as TGTGCCAGCAGTTACCGCGACAGGGGGAGGGGCACCGGGGAGCTGTTTTTT. Translating gives CASSYRDRGRGTGELFF.

This clonotype turned up a few times. The V and J genes are TRBV12-3 or TRBV12-4 and TRBJ1-4, with 10 bases fitting TRBD1. Trimming cost V 6 bases and J 2 bases; bases outside gene matches: 3. This CDR3 has 15 amino acids. In DNA, the CDR3 is TGTGCCAGCAGATCGACAGGGGGCACTAATGAAAAACTGTTTTTT. Translating gives CASRSTGGTNEKLFF.

The chain employs TRBV29-1 and TRBJ1-3, with a possible D match to TRBD1 (5 bases). Germline values: CDR1 SQVTM, CDR2 ANQGSEA. V lost 3 bases, J lost 2 bases, and 14 bases lay in between. The CDR3 is 15 amino acids. CDR3 protein: CSVEPDIRTGNTIYF. DNA for the CDR3: TGCAGCGTTGAGCCGGACATTAGGACTGGAAACACCATATATTTT.

This clonotype was counted a few times. The CDR3 loop is CASSHWDSDRETQYF. CDR3 nucleotide sequence: TGCGCCAGCAGTCACTGGGACAGCGACCGGGAGACCCAGTACTTC. This chain joins TRBV4-1 and TRBJ2-5; 7 nucleotides match TRBD1. With V trimmed by 6 bases and J by 5 bases, 12 bases remained unmatched. This CDR3 is built from 15 residues. Germline values: CDR1 MGHRA, CDR2 YSYEKL.

This clonotype has only a few counts. The chain couples TRBV29-1 to TRBJ2-1, with D possibly being TRBD1 or TRBD2 (7 bases each). V dropped 4 bases and J dropped 4 bases, with 20 bases sitting between them. The CDR3 extends over 16 amino acids. In germline, CDR1 is SQVTM, CDR2 ANQGSEA. The CDR3 loop reads CSVGGGQIDLYNEQFF. CDR3 DNA sequence: TGCAGCGTTGGGGGGGGACAGATTGATTTGTACAATGAGCAGTTCTTC.

The genes are TRBV11-2 and TRBJ2-2; the D gene is possibly TRBD1 (6 bases). V lost 4 bases, J lost 8 bases, and 11 bases lay in between. The CDR3 is made up of 13 amino acids. Germline CDR1 is SGHAT and CDR2 is FQNNGV. The CDR3 is CASSSQGGGELFF. The CDR3 coding sequence is TGTGCCAGCAGCTCACAGGGCGGGGGGGAGCTGTTTTTT.